This TCR beta chain derives from a study of T cell responses to AZD1222 COVID-19 vaccine. TCRdb's table, derived via immunoSEQ multiplex PCR, lists solely in-frame clones and lacks some. The sample has some 110,000 clones, roughly 93% seen once; the top ten hold 2.5% to 3%. The V end was cut by 5 bases, the J end by 8 bases, with 16 bases between. Germline loops: CDR1 MNHEY, CDR2 SVGAGI. This CDR3 contains 14 residues. Study outcomes and limitations: Only a handful of individuals given AZD1222 were seropositive at baseline.

On this clone itself: Its target is unknown.

V gene TRBV6-5 combines with J gene TRBJ1-3; D perhaps matches TRBD1 (5 bases). This specimen was peripheral blood, taken on day 0 of AZD1222 vaccination. The receptor comes from an adult in good health. CDR3 DNA sequence: TGTGCCAGCAGTCCCGCTGGACAAACAGACACCATATATTTT. Encoded protein: CASSPAGQTDTIYF.